Presented here are 32 T cell receptor beta chains from one specimen sequenced in a study of cytotoxic CD8 clonotypes in ibrutinib-treated CLL. TCRdb keeps only in-frame clones here, not all; method: immunoSEQ multiplex PCR. The table lists 300,000 to 400,000 clones, roughly 71% of them singletons, with 5% to 6.5% in the top ten. The specimen was PBMCs, collected after 36 months of ibrutinib treatment. These receptor sequences come from a human donor with chronic lymphocytic leukemia.

The gene calls are TRBV14 and TRBJ2-5; the match to TRBD2 covers 9 bases. The germline CDR1 and CDR2 sequences are SGHDN and FVKESK. The length of the CDR3 is 18 residues. J lost 6 bases, V lost 4 bases, and 18 bases had no gene match. In DNA form, the CDR3 reads TGTGCCAGCAGCCTGACCACCCCGCAGCGGGGGGAAGGGAAGACCCAGTACTTC. Encoded protein: CASSLTTPQRGEGKTQYF.

The chain has TRBV29-1 and TRBJ2-7; no definite D call. CDR1 and CDR2 from the germline V gene are SQVTM and ANQGSEA. V was clipped by 6 bases and J by 2 bases, with 8 bases between them. This CDR3 has 11 amino acids. The CDR3 region is CSVGRTYEQYF. For the CDR3, the DNA is TGCAGCGTCGGCAGAACCTACGAGCAGTACTTC.

This clone came up a few times. V is TRBV6-5 and J is TRBJ2-2; D unclear. This CDR3 has 15 residues. Looked up from germline, CDR1 is MNHEY and CDR2 is SVGAGI. Trimming took off 2 bases at V and 6 bases at J, with 13 bases between the two ends. CDR3 protein: CASSYGVEFSGELFF. The CDR3 DNA follows: TGTGCCAGCAGTTACGGGGTAGAATTTTCCGGGGAGCTGTTTTTT.

The chain is built from TRBV29-1 and TRBJ2-4; D remains unclear. Germline CDR1 reads SQVTM; CDR2 reads ANQGSEA. This CDR3 is 13 amino acids long. V lost 4 bases to trimming and J lost 0 bases, with 7 bases between them. The CDR3 coding sequence is TGCAGCGTTGTTGGCCTAGCCAAAAACATTCAGTACTTC. Translating gives CSVVGLAKNIQYF.

The J gene is TRBJ1-2, the V gene TRBV29-1; 7 bases are a match to TRBD1. CDR1 SQVTM and CDR2 ANQGSEA come from the germline V gene. V shed 7 bases and J 8 bases; nucleotides not matched to a gene: 13. The length of the CDR3 is 13 residues. The CDR3 DNA follows: TGCAGCGCGTTAAGGGGAGACAGGGCCGGCTACACCTTC. Residues: CSALRGDRAGYTF.

The chain recombines TRBV4-3 with TRBJ2-2; 13 bases fit TRBD2. The junction had 8 bases not matched to a gene; V was cut back by 3 bases and J by 1 base. Germline lookup yields CDR1 LGHNA and CDR2 YSLEER. CDR3 length equals 19 residues. The CDR3, as DNA: TGCGCCAGCAGCCACTATGCGGGACTAGCGGGATGGAACACCGGGGAGCTGTTTTTT. Amino acids: CASSHYAGLAGWNTGELFF.

The chain is built from TRBV4-1 and TRBJ1-5; TRBD1 matches at 7 bases. The CDR3 spans 17 residues. CDR1 is MGHRA, CDR2 YSYEKL, per germline. With V trimmed by 4 bases and J by 0 bases, 9 bases remained unmatched. The CDR3 loop is CASSLKQGQNSNQPQHF. The CDR3 DNA follows: TGCGCCAGCAGCCTTAAACAGGGACAGAATAGCAATCAGCCCCAGCATTTT.

The chain recombines TRBV25-1 with TRBJ2-5; D perhaps matches TRBD1 (5 bases). The CDR3 contains 15 residues. Germline V gene data show CDR1 as MGHDK and CDR2 as SYGVNS. Trimming stripped 2 bases from V and 5 bases from J, with 15 bases between. The CDR3 loop is CASSEQGLSVETQYF. The CDR3 nucleotides are TGTGCCAGCAGTGAACAGGGCCTCAGCGTTGAGACCCAGTACTTC.

The chain carries TRBV11-3 and TRBJ2-7, with 11 bases matching TRBD1. The V gene's germline CDR1 is SGHNT and CDR2 YENEEA. Unmatched junction bases numbered 6, after V lost 5 bases and J lost 0 bases. This CDR3 contains 16 residues. The CDR3 nucleotides read TGTGCCAGCAGCCAGGGACAGGGGGAAAACTCCTACGAGCAGTACTTC. Translating gives CASSQGQGENSYEQYF.

This clone was counted between two and nine times. The rearrangement links TRBV7-8 to TRBJ2-7; possibly TRBD1 or TRBD2 for D (5 bases each). The CDR3 contains 13 residues. Trimming left V 1 base short and J 6 bases short, with 10 bases between. CDR1 and CDR2 (germline): SGHVS, FQNEAQ. As DNA, the CDR3 is TGTGCCAGCAGCTTAGATGGGGGTGGCGAGCAGTACTTC. This encodes CASSLDGGGEQYF.

V and J are TRBV18 and TRBJ2-5, with D unresolved. The CDR3 runs to 13 residues. Looked up from germline, CDR1 is KGHSH and CDR2 is LQKENI. V lost 3 bases and J 5 bases, leaving 10 bases between the germline ends. For the CDR3, the DNA is TGTGCCAGCTCACCCTCATTGAGGGAGACCCAGTACTTC. This sequence encodes CASSPSLRETQYF. The full variable domain, rest sourced from reference TRBV18 and TRBJ2-5, is NAGVMQNPRHLVRRRGQEARLRCSPMKGHSHVYWYRQLPEEGLKFMVYLQKENIIDESGMPKERFSAEFPKEGPSILRIQQVVRGDSAAYFCASSPSLRETQYFGPGTRLLVL.

This clone has just one count. The chain recombines TRBV12-5 with TRBJ2-7; 7 bases are a match to TRBD2. Trimming removed 2 bases from V and 2 bases from J; junction bases left unmatched: 12. The length of the CDR3 is 17 residues. Germline assignment: CDR1 LGHNT and CDR2 FRNRAP. The CDR3, as DNA: TGTGCTAGTGGTTTGTGGCCCCGGGAGCGGGGCACCTACGAGCAGTACTTC. Its protein product is CASGLWPRERGTYEQYF.

This sequence joins TRBV27 and TRBJ2-1, with D possibly being TRBD1 or TRBD2 (5 bases each). Per the germline V gene, CDR1 is MNHEY and CDR2 is SMNVEV (reference sequence). The V end was cut by 2 bases, the J end by 8 bases, with 16 bases between. The CDR3 loop spans 15 amino acids. CDR3 region: CASSLGAGLRDEQFF. The CDR3, as DNA: TGTGCCAGCAGTTTAGGGGCGGGCCTGCGGGATGAGCAGTTCTTC.

The rearrangement uses TRBV9 and TRBJ2-5, with 13 positions matching TRBD2. Germline lookup yields CDR1 SGDLS and CDR2 YYNGEE. J lost 9 bases, V lost 3 bases, and 17 bases had no gene match. The length of the CDR3 is 18 residues. This chain's CDR3 is CASSAPGLAGTWGSPQYF. In DNA form, the CDR3 reads TGTGCCAGCAGCGCTCCGGGACTAGCGGGGACGTGGGGAAGTCCCCAGTACTTC.

V usage is TRBV5-1 and J usage is TRBJ2-5, with D perhaps TRBD1 or TRBD2 (5 bases each). Trimming left V 2 bases short and J 5 bases short, with 13 bases between. Germline lookup yields CDR1 SGHRS and CDR2 YFSETQ. The CDR3 extends over 14 amino acids. CDR3 nucleotides: TGCGCCAGCAGCTTCGTTGGGGGAAGGGAGACCCAGTACTTC. Translating gives CASSFVGGRETQYF. Complete variable domain (other parts from reference TRBV5-1 and TRBJ2-5): KAGVTQTPRYLIKTRGQQVTLSCSPISGHRSVSWYQQTPGQGLQFLFEYFSETQRNKGNFPGRFSGRQFSNSRSEMNVSTLELGDSALYLCASSFVGGRETQYFGPGTRLLVL.

The CDR3 reads CASSLVWSSYEQYF. CDR3 bases: TGTGCCAGCAGCTTAGTGTGGAGCTCCTACGAGCAGTACTTC. This chain uses TRBV7-8 with TRBJ2-7; D is undetermined. CDR1 SGHVS and CDR2 FQNEAQ come from the germline V gene. This CDR3 comprises 14 residues. V lost 1 base to trimming and J lost 0 bases, with 7 bases between them.

The chain is built from TRBV19 and TRBJ2-1; 7 bases map to TRBD1. Germline V gene sequence: CDR1 LNHDA, CDR2 SQIVND (reference sequence). The CDR3 is made up of 18 amino acids. Losses at the gene ends were 3 bases for V and 1 base for J; bases not matched to a gene: 12. The CDR3 here is CASSIWDSLDPSYNEQFF. CDR3 DNA sequence: TGTGCCAGTAGTATTTGGGACAGCCTTGACCCTTCCTACAATGAGCAGTTCTTC. Looking up the rest from reference TRBV19 and TRBJ2-1 gives the full variable domain: DGGITQSPKYLFRKEGQNVTLSCEQNLNHDAMYWYRQDPGQGLRLIYYSQIVNDFQKGDIAEGYSVSREKKESFPLTVTSAQKNPTAFYLCASSIWDSLDPSYNEQFFGPGTRLTVL.

J is TRBJ2-5 and V is TRBV25-1; D may be TRBD2 (6 bases). The germline gives CDR1 MGHDK, CDR2 SYGVNS. This CDR3 spans 15 amino acids. V dropped 5 bases and J dropped 5 bases, with 18 bases sitting between them. The CDR3 DNA reads TGTGCCAGCAGTTCCTCGCGGGGTATCGGGGAGACCCAGTACTTC. Protein: CASSSSRGIGETQYF.

This clone was seen only a few times. The V call is TRBV5-1, the J call TRBJ2-7; no clear D gene. The V gene's germline CDR1 is SGHRS and CDR2 YFSETQ. The V end lost 0 bases, the J end lost 0 bases, and 10 bases lay between the germline ends. The CDR3 has 15 residues. The DNA of the CDR3 is TGCGCCAGCAGCTTGGGTCGGGCAGCCTCCTACGAGCAGTACTTC. This codes for CASSLGRAASYEQYF.

The rearrangement links TRBV15 to TRBJ2-5; 14 bases line up with TRBD2. The germline V gene encodes CDR1 LNHNV and CDR2 YYDKDF (reference sequence). V trimming: 5 bases; J trimming: 4 bases; junction bases outside the gene matches: 6. CDR3 length: 16 residues. The DNA of the CDR3 is TGTGCCACCAGCCCCGGGACTAGCGGGAGAACAGAGACCCAGTACTTC. Translation: CATSPGTSGRTETQYF.

Only one count was recorded for this clone. This chain's CDR3 is CASSPAGGSDTQYF. CDR3 coding DNA: TGTGCCAGCAGCCCAGCGGGAGGGTCGGATACGCAGTATTTT. The J gene is TRBJ2-3, the V gene TRBV25-1; TRBD2 matches at 10 bases. The CDR3 sequence is 14 residues long. In germline, CDR1 is MGHDK, CDR2 SYGVNS. The ends lost 6 bases at V and 6 bases at J; junction bases unmatched: 6. The whole variable domain, filled in from reference TRBV25-1 and TRBJ2-3, reads EADIYQTPRYLVIGTGKKITLECSQTMGHDKMYWYQQDPGMELHLIHYSYGVNSTEKGDLSSESTVSRIRTEHFPLTLESARPSHTSQYLCASSPAGGSDTQYFGPGTRLTVL.

This chain links TRBV12-5 with TRBJ2-5; 9 positions agree with TRBD2. In germline, CDR1 is LGHNT, CDR2 FRNRAP. The CDR3 runs 16 residues. V gave up 5 bases and J gave up 5 bases; unmatched junction bases: 12. The DNA of the CDR3 is TGTGCTAGTGGTCAACCCCTGGGACTAGCTGAGGAGACCCAGTACTTC. It codes for CASGQPLGLAEETQYF.

Details on this clone: Other DNA sequences within the sample encode an identical CDR3. The rearrangement links TRBV5-1 to TRBJ1-5; D not certain. CDR1 SGHRS and CDR2 YFSETQ come from the germline V gene. The V end lost 0 bases, the J end lost 3 bases, and 4 bases lay between the germline ends. The CDR3 is made up of 13 amino acids. DNA of the CDR3: TGCGCCAGCAGCTTGGTACCCAATCAGCCCCAGCATTTT. As protein: CASSLVPNQPQHF.

The V gene is TRBV11-2, the J gene TRBJ1-4, with a weak D call TRBD1 (5 bases). CDR3 length: 15 residues. Per germline, CDR1 SGHAT and CDR2 FQNNGV. V gave up 6 bases and J gave up 10 bases, with 21 bases separating them. The CDR3 sequence: CASSRDSGLVGKLFF. For the CDR3, the DNA is TGTGCCAGCAGTCGCGACTCGGGGCTGGTTGGAAAACTGTTTTTT.

The chain recombines TRBV2 with TRBJ1-2, with 11 bases that match TRBD1. This CDR3 is built from 14 residues. The V gene's germline CDR1 is SNHLY and CDR2 FYNNEI. J gave up 8 bases and V 4 bases, and 6 bases lay outside the gene matches. DNA of the CDR3: TGTGCCAGCAGTGGCAGGACAGGGGGCAGGGGCTACACCTTC. Residues: CASSGRTGGRGYTF.

The V and J genes are TRBV7-9 and TRBJ1-2; maybe TRBD1 (5 bases). Germline CDR1 SEHNR, CDR2 FQNEAQ (reference sequence). The V end lost 5 bases, the J end lost 0 bases, and 13 bases lay between the germline ends. The CDR3 sequence is 15 residues long. The CDR3 loop is CASSVSLGANYGYTF. DNA of the CDR3: TGTGCCAGCAGCGTGAGCCTGGGGGCTAACTATGGCTACACCTTC.

This clone has only a few counts. The gene calls are TRBV10-3 and TRBJ2-7; maybe TRBD2 (6 bases). Per germline, CDR1 ENHRY and CDR2 SYGVKD. The CDR3 extends over 16 amino acids. Trimming cost V 3 bases and J 2 bases, with 17 bases left between them. The CDR3 here is CAISDFSGTVTYEQYF. In DNA, the CDR3 is TGTGCCATCAGTGACTTCTCCGGGACTGTGACCTACGAGCAGTACTTC.

This clone has a single count. The V gene is TRBV29-1, the J gene TRBJ1-1; D is ambiguous. Germline CDR1 is SQVTM and CDR2 is ANQGSEA. The CDR3 is 10 amino acids. Trimming stripped 4 bases from V and 6 bases from J, with 6 bases between. CDR3 bases: TGCAGCGTTGGGTACTCTGAAGCTTTCTTT. Amino acid sequence: CSVGYSEAFF.

This chain uses TRBV7-8 with TRBJ2-7; D is perhaps TRBD1 (7 bases). Trimming cost V 5 bases and J 2 bases, with 13 bases left between them. The germline gives CDR1 SGHVS, CDR2 FQNEAQ. The CDR3 consists of 14 residues. In DNA, the CDR3 is TGTGCCAGCAGCCCGCGGGACAGTACCTACGAGCAGTACTTC. This gives the protein CASSPRDSTYEQYF. The full variable domain, its missing parts supplied by reference TRBV7-8 and TRBJ2-7, is GAGVSQSPRYKVAKRGQDVALRCDPISGHVSLFWYQQALGQGPEFLTYFQNEAQLDKSGLPSDRFFAERPEGSVSTLKIQRTQQEDSAVYLCASSPRDSTYEQYFGPGTRLTVT.

This chain connects TRBV4-3 to TRBJ1-4; no clear D. V was clipped by 6 bases and J by 4 bases, with 18 bases between them. The CDR3 sequence is 16 residues long. Germline assignment: CDR1 LGHNA and CDR2 YSLEER. CDR3 sequence: CASSNGVGGRNEKLFF. The CDR3 coding sequence is TGCGCCAGCAGTAATGGCGTGGGCGGCCGTAATGAAAAACTGTTTTTT.

This clone was counted once. The chain recombines TRBV4-1 with TRBJ2-5; 7 bases map to TRBD2. V lost 2 bases to trimming and J lost 2 bases; unmatched junction nucleotides: 8. Germline V lookup: CDR1 MGHRA, CDR2 YSYEKL. This CDR3 contains 16 residues. CDR3 sequence: CASSQSGVGQQETQYF. CDR3 DNA: TGCGCCAGCAGCCAAAGCGGGGTGGGCCAACAAGAGACCCAGTACTTC.

The rearrangement links TRBV9 to TRBJ1-2, with a possible D match to TRBD1 (6 bases). Between the trimmed V and J ends, which lost 4 bases and 6 bases, there was a span of 19 bases. The germline V gene encodes CDR1 SGDLS and CDR2 YYNGEE. CDR3 length equals 15 residues. CDR3 region: CASSLRGGQVHGYTF. As DNA, the CDR3 is TGTGCCAGCAGCCTGAGAGGGGGGCAAGTACATGGCTACACCTTC.